The present entry profiles one T cell receptor (beta chain) with its context. The CDR3 carries no conserved terminal phenylalanine or tryptophan, so it likely arises from a read error. MiXCR, applied by TCRdb to the PCR reads, yields one record per CDR3 protein. The sample lists some 100,000 distinct CDR3 sequences; roughly a third were seen once. The entry originates in a study of molecular identifiers for immune sequencing clone quantification. The length of the CDR3 is 15 residues. V shed 7 bases and J shed 1 base, with 17 bases lying between them. The germline V gene has CDR1 MNHNY and CDR2 SVGAGI (reference sequence).

The specimen was naive CD8+ T cells from blood, with Jurkat cell RNA spiked in. The subset here: FACS-sorted CD8+CD4-CCR7+CD45RA+ naive T cells. J is TRBJ2-7 and V is TRBV6-6; D perhaps matches TRBD2 (6 bases). The TCR sequence derives from a human donor in good health. Some libraries in this study had Jurkat cell RNA spiked in. CDR3: CASNTGTCESYEQYL. The CDR3 DNA follows: TGTGCCAGCAACACCGGGACTTGCGAGTCCTACGAGCAGTACCTC.